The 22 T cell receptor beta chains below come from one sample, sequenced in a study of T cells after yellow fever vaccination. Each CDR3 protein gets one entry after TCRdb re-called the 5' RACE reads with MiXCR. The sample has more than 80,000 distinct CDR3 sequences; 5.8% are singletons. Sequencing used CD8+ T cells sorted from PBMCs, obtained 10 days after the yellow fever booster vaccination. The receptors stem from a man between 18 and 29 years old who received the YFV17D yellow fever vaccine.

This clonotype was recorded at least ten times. CDR3 DNA sequence: TGTGCCAGCAGCCCAGGGACAGGCGTCTACGAGCAGTACGTC. As protein: CASSPGTGVYEQYV. The gene calls are TRBV7-2 and TRBJ2-7; TRBD1 agrees at 8 bases. Germline V CDR1 and CDR2: SGHTA, FQGNSA. CDR3 length equals 14 residues. The junction had 6 bases not matched to a gene; V was cut back by 5 bases and J by 3 bases.

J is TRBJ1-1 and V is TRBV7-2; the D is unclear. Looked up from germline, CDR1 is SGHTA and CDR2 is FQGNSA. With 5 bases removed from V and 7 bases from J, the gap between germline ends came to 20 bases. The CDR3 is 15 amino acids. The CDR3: CASSETLWTASEAFF. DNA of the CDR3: TGTGCCAGCAGCGAAACCCTATGGACGGCGAGTGAAGCTTTCTTT.

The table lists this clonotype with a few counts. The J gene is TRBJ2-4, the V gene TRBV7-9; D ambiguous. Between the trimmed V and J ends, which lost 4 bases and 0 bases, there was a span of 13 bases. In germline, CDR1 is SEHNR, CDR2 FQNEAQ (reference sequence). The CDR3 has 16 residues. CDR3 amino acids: CASSSFRTIAKNIQYF. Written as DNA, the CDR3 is TGTGCCAGCAGCTCGTTTCGGACCATAGCCAAAAACATTCAGTACTTC.

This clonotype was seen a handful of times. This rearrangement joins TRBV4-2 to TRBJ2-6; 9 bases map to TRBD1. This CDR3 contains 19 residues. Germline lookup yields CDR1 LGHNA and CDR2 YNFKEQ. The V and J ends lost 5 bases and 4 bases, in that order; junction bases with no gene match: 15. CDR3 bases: TGTGCCAGCAGCAATAGCCCGGGACAGGGATTTTTAGGGGCCAACGTCCTGACTTTC. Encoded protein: CASSNSPGQGFLGANVLTF.

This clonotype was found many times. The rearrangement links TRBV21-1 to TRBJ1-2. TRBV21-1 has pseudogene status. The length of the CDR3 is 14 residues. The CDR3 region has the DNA TGTGCCAGCAGCAAAGATCCGCTAAACTATGGCTACACCTTC. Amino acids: CASSKDPLNYGYTF.

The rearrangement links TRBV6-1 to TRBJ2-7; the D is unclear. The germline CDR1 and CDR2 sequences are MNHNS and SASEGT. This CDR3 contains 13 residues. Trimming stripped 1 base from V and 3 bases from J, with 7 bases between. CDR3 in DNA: TGTGCCAGCAGTGAAGGGGGTTACTACGAGCAGTACGTC. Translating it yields CASSEGGYYEQYV.

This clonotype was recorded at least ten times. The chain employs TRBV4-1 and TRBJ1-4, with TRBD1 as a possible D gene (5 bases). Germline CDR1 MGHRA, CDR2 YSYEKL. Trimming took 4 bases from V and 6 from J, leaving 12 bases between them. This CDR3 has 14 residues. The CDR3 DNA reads TGCGCCAGCAGCCCCGGACAAGGGGATGAAAAACTGTTTTTT. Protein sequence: CASSPGQGDEKLFF.

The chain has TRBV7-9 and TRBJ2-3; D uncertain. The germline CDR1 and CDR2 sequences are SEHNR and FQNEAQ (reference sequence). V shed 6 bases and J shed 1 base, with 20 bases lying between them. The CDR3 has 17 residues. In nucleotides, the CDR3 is TGTGCCAGCAGATCACTGACATATTTAATAGGCACAGATACGCAGTATTTT. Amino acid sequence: CASRSLTYLIGTDTQYF.

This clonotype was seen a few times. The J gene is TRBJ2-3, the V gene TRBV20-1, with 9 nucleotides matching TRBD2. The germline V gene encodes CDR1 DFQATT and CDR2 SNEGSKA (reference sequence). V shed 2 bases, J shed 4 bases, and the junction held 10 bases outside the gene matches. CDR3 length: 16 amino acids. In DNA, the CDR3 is TGCAGTGCTAGACCCCTGGGACTAGCTGTCTCAGATACGCAGTATTTT. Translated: CSARPLGLAVSDTQYF.

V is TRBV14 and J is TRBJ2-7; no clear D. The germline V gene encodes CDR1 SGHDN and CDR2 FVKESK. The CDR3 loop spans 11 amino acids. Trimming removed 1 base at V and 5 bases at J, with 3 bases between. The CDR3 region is CASSQVDEQYF. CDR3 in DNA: TGTGCCAGCAGCCAAGTCGACGAGCAGTACTTC.

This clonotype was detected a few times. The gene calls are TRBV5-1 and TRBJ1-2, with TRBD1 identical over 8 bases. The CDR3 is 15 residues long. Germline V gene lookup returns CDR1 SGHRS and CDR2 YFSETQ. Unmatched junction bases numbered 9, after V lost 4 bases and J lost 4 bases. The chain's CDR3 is CASSPAGGKVYGYTF. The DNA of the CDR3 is TGCGCCAGCAGCCCGGCAGGGGGCAAGGTCTATGGCTACACCTTC.

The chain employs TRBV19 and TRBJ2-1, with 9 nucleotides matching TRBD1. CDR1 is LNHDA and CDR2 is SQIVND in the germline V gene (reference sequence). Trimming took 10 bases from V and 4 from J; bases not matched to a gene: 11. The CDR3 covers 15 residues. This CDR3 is CATIGRDRAYNEQFF. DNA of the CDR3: TGTGCCACAATTGGCCGGGACAGGGCTTACAATGAGCAGTTCTTC.

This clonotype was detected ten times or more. The CDR3 here is CASSLEKVLTYEQYF. CDR3 DNA: TGCGCCAGCAGCTTGGAGAAGGTACTCACCTACGAGCAGTACTTC. The V call is TRBV5-1, the J call TRBJ2-7; D ambiguous. Trimming cost V 0 bases and J 2 bases, with 12 bases left between them. The CDR3 has 15 residues. The V gene's germline CDR1 is SGHRS and CDR2 YFSETQ.

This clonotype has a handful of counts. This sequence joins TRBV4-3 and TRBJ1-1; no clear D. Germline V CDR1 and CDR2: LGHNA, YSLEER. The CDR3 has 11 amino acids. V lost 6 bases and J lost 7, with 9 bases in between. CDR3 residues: CASSSRGEAFF. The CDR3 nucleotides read TGCGCCAGCAGTTCTCGGGGTGAAGCTTTCTTT.

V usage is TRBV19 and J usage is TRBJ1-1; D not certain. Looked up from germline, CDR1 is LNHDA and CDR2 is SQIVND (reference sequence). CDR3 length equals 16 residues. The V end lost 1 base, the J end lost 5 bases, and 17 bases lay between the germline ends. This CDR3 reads CASSIGLRTLGTEAFF. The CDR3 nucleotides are TGTGCCAGTAGTATAGGGTTGCGGACCCTGGGGACTGAAGCTTTCTTT.

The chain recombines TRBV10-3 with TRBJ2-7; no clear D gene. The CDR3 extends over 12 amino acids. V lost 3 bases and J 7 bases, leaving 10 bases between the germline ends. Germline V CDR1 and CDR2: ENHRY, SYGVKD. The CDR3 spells CAISEDLREQYF. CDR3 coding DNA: TGTGCCATCAGTGAAGACCTCCGAGAGCAGTACTTC.

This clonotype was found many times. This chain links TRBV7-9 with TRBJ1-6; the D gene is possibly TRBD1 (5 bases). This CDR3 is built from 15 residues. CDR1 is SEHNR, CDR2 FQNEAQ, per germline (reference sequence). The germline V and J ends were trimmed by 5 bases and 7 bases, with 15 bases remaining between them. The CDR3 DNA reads TGTGCCAGCAGCCCCGACAGCCTGGGAAATTCACCCCTCCACTTT. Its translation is CASSPDSLGNSPLHF.

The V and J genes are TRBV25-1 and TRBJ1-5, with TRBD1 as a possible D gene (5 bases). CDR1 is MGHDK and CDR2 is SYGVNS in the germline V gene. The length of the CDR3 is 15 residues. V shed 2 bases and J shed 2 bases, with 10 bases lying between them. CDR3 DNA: TGTGCCAGCAGTGAAGGGGGGTTCGGCAATCAGCCCCAGCATTTT. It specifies CASSEGGFGNQPQHF.

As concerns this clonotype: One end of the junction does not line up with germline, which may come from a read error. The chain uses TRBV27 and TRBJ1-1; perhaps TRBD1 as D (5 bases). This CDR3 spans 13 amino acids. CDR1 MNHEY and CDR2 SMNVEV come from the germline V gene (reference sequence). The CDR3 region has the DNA TGTGCCACCAGTTTGTCCCCTCAGGGAGAAGCTTTCTTT. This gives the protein CATSLSPQGEAFF.

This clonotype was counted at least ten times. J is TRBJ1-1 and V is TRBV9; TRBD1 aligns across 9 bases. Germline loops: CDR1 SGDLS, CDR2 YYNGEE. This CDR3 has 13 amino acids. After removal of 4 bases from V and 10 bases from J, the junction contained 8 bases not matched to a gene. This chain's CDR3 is CASSSDRGETAFF. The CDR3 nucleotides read TGTGCCAGCAGCTCCGACAGGGGGGAGACAGCTTTCTTT.

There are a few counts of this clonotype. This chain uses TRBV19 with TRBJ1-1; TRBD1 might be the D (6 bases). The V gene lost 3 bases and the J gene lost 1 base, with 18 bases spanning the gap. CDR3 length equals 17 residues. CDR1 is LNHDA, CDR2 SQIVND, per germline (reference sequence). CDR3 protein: CASSIAGARGPNTEAFF. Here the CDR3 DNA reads TGTGCCAGTAGTATTGCGGGGGCGAGAGGTCCGAACACTGAAGCTTTCTTT.

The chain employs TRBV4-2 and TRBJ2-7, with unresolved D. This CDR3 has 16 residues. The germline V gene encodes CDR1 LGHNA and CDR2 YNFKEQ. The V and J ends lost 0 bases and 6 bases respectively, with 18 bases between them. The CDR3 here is CASSQDPGRWAGEQYF. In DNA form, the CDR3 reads TGTGCCAGCAGCCAAGATCCTGGCAGATGGGCTGGCGAGCAGTACTTC.